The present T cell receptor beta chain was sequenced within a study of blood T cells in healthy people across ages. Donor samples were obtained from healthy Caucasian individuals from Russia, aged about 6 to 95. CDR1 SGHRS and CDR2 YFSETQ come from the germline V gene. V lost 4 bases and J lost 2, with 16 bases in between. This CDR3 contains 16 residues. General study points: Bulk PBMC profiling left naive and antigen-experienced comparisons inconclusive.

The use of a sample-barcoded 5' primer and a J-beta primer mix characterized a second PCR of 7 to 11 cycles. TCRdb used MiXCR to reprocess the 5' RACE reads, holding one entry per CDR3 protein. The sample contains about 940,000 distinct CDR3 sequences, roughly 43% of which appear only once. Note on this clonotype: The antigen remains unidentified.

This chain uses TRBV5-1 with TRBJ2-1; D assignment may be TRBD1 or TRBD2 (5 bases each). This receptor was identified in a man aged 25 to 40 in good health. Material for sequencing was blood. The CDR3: CASSPGDGLAYNEQFF. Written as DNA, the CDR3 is TGCGCCAGCAGCCCCGGGGACGGCTTAGCCTACAATGAGCAGTTCTTC.